The source of this T cell receptor beta chain is a study of TIL therapy for anti-PD-1-resistant metastatic lung cancer. Looking at the study overall: Tumors had a median PD-L1 proportion score of more than 5%.

Time point indicated: pre-treatment sample, taken before nivolumab and TIL therapy. Sequencing used immunoSEQ v3. Clones were sequenced by immunoSEQ multiplex PCR, and TCRdb holds only the in-frame ones, with some missing. The sample lists about 12,000 clones, 80% seen once, with over 9.5% in the top ten. V lost 0 bases to trimming and J lost 7 bases; unmatched junction nucleotides: 11. Germline-derived CDR1 and CDR2 are MNHEY and SVGAGI. This CDR3 spans 16 amino acids. The sequence derives from a person aged 25 to 80 with non-small cell lung cancer. V usage is TRBV6-5 and J usage is TRBJ2-7; TRBD2 agrees at 8 bases. The specimen comprised blood, sampled at baseline. This CDR3 is CASSYSKLADYTEQYF. Here the CDR3 DNA reads TGTGCCAGCAGTTACTCGAAACTAGCGGATTATACGGAGCAGTACTTC.